This T cell receptor (beta chain) was documented in a study of shared clonotypes between healthy human individuals. The wider study: The study enrolled a couple of women and three men aged 18 to 49. Findings and caveats of the study: A limitation of the genetic and exposure-history diversity represented arose from few donors.

As regards this clone: The antigen is undetermined.

CDR1 and CDR2 from the germline V gene are MGHRA and YSYEKL. The CDR3 has 18 residues. V lost 0 bases to trimming and J lost 2 bases; unmatched junction nucleotides: 9. Generated by immunoSEQ multiplex PCR, the TCRdb table keeps only in-frame clones and is missing some. The sample records more than 2 million clones, roughly 94% being singletons. This rearrangement joins TRBV4-1 to TRBJ1-5, with 8 bases that match TRBD1. This TCR came from a man younger than 35 in good health. Sequencing used naive CD4+ T cells sorted from blood. This sample's subset: CD45RA+ positively selected. CDR3 amino acids: CASSQEQGVLGGNQPQHF. The DNA of the CDR3 is TGCGCCAGCAGCCAAGAACAGGGGGTATTAGGGGGCAATCAGCCCCAGCATTTT.